The 13 T cell receptor beta chains given below trace back to one sample, sequenced in a study of CD8+ T cells in alopecia areata (dated by TCRdb to 2017 to 2018). The library was generated by the immunoSEQ multiplex PCR assay. To provide template for TCR sequencing, every sample had RNA extracted and reverse transcribed into cDNA. Not all clones reach the TCRdb copy of this immuneACCESS table, which keeps in-frame sequences only. Checked studies attribute under half of the gap to unresolved V genes and leave the rest unexplained. The sample data list about 150,000 clones, and about 60% of these were observed just once. The ten top clones hold nearly 6.5% of the sample. Per the publication, the time point label means: baseline before oral tofacitinib. This specimen was CD4+ T cells sorted from blood, taken at week 0. The receptors were sampled from a human donor with alopecia areata.

The chain combines TRBV30 with TRBJ2-3; 13 bases align to TRBD2. Germline lookup yields CDR1 GTSNPN and CDR2 SVGIG (reference sequence). V trimming: 3 bases; J trimming: 4 bases; junction bases outside the gene matches: 4. The CDR3 is made up of 15 amino acids. The CDR3 loop reads CAWSTGLAGADTQYF. For the CDR3, the DNA is TGTGCCTGGAGCACCGGACTAGCGGGGGCAGATACGCAGTATTTT.

V and J are TRBV30 and TRBJ2-6; TRBD1 agrees at 11 bases. Germline CDR1 GTSNPN, CDR2 SVGIG (reference sequence). The CDR3 runs to 18 residues. J gave up 3 bases and V 2 bases, and 9 bases lay outside the gene matches. The CDR3 here is CAWSWWDRGDGGANVLTF. The CDR3 nucleotides are TGTGCCTGGAGTTGGTGGGACAGGGGGGATGGTGGGGCCAACGTCCTGACTTTC.

V is TRBV7-9 and J is TRBJ1-6; 7 bases line up with TRBD1. This CDR3 spans 13 amino acids. After removal of 6 bases from V and 7 bases from J, the junction contained 3 bases not matched to a gene. The V gene's germline CDR1 is SEHNR and CDR2 FQNEAQ (reference sequence). The CDR3 bases are TGTGCCAGCAGTCGGGACAGCAATTCACCCCTCCACTTT. Residues: CASSRDSNSPLHF.

This rearrangement joins TRBV5-1 to TRBJ2-1; 7 bases map to TRBD1. CDR3 length: 14 residues. V dropped 2 bases and J dropped 5; count of bases not matched to a gene: 4. Per germline, CDR1 SGHRS and CDR2 YFSETQ. CDR3 nucleotide sequence: TGCGCCAGCAGCTTAGACAGGGAGAACAATGAGCAGTTCTTC. Its translation: CASSLDRENNEQFF.

There are a few counts of this clone. This chain links TRBV10-3 with TRBJ1-2; D uncertain. CDR3 length equals 13 residues. Trimming shortened V by 4 bases and J by 2 bases, and 8 bases separated the two germline ends. In germline, CDR1 is ENHRY, CDR2 SYGVKD. CDR3 amino acids: CAISGKENYGYTF. The CDR3 coding sequence is TGTGCCATCAGTGGCAAGGAAAACTATGGCTACACCTTC.

V usage is TRBV6-1 and J usage is TRBJ1-6; TRBD1 agrees at 11 bases. Trimming took 3 bases from V and 2 from J; bases not matched to a gene: 3. The CDR3 spans 17 residues. CDR1 MNHNS and CDR2 SASEGT come from the germline V gene. Written as DNA, the CDR3 is TGTGCCAGCAGTGACCGGACAGGGGGCGCCTATAATTCACCCCTCCACTTT. Its protein is CASSDRTGGAYNSPLHF.

The chain couples TRBV4-1 to TRBJ1-1; D may be TRBD1 (5 bases). Per the germline V gene, CDR1 is MGHRA and CDR2 is YSYEKL. V lost 2 bases, J lost 0 bases, and 13 bases lay in between. This CDR3 has 16 amino acids. The CDR3 loop is CASSQRPPGLNTEAFF. The CDR3 DNA is TGCGCCAGCAGCCAAAGACCCCCAGGGCTGAACACTGAAGCTTTCTTT.

The chain combines TRBV9 with TRBJ2-1; 8 nucleotides align to TRBD2. The germline V gene has CDR1 SGDLS and CDR2 YYNGEE. This CDR3 is built from 15 residues. V shed 1 base, J shed 10 bases, and the junction held 10 bases outside the gene matches. The CDR3 DNA follows: TGTGCCAGCAGCGTAAATAGCGGGGCGGATTGGGAGCAGTTCTTC. This encodes CASSVNSGADWEQFF.

The CDR3 reads CASSMFPGGDTDTQYF. The DNA for the CDR3 is TGTGCCAGCAGCATGTTTCCGGGGGGGGACACAGATACGCAGTATTTT. The chain joins TRBV2 to TRBJ2-3; 8 bases match TRBD2. Losses at the gene ends were 6 bases for V and 2 bases for J; bases not matched to a gene: 10. Germline CDR1 SNHLY, CDR2 FYNNEI. The CDR3 sequence is 16 residues long. The full variable domain, with the rest looked up from reference TRBV2 and TRBJ2-3, is EPEVTQTPSHQVTQMGQEVILRCVPISNHLYFYWYRQILGQKVEFLVSFYNNEISEKSEIFDDQFSVERPDGSNFTLKIRSTKLEDSAMYFCASSMFPGGDTDTQYFGPGTRLTVL.

The chain recombines TRBV2 with TRBJ2-5; D unresolved. Germline CDR1 reads SNHLY; CDR2 reads FYNNEI. With 2 bases removed from V and 5 bases from J, the gap between germline ends came to 3 bases. CDR3 length: 11 residues. The CDR3 spells CASSEWETQYF. Written as DNA, the CDR3 is TGTGCCAGCAGTGAATGGGAGACCCAGTACTTC.

V usage is TRBV5-6 and J usage is TRBJ2-3; D possibly corresponds to TRBD2 (5 bases). The CDR3 is 15 residues long. In germline, CDR1 is SGHDT, CDR2 YYEEEE. V lost 4 bases, J lost 4 bases, and 16 bases lay in between. CDR3 DNA: TGTGCCAGCAGCCGAAGTCGGGATGCGGCAGATACGCAGTATTTT. Its translation: CASSRSRDAADTQYF.

The chain employs TRBV2 and TRBJ2-1, with D uncertain. The CDR3 consists of 15 residues. Deletions cut 1 base from V and 4 bases from J, with 11 bases between. In germline, CDR1 is SNHLY, CDR2 FYNNEI. The chain's CDR3 is CASSEESMGYNEQFF. The CDR3 DNA sequence: TGTGCCAGCAGTGAAGAGAGTATGGGGTACAATGAGCAGTTCTTC. The variable domain in full, completed from reference TRBV2 and TRBJ2-1, reads EPEVTQTPSHQVTQMGQEVILRCVPISNHLYFYWYRQILGQKVEFLVSFYNNEISEKSEIFDDQFSVERPDGSNFTLKIRSTKLEDSAMYFCASSEESMGYNEQFFGPGTRLTVL.

The CDR3 DNA sequence: TGCAGCGTTGATGGGGCCTACAATGAGCAGTTCTTC. Its protein product is CSVDGAYNEQFF. The rearrangement joins TRBV29-1 to TRBJ2-1; D is undetermined. In germline, CDR1 is SQVTM, CDR2 ANQGSEA. V lost 3 bases, J lost 2 bases, and 5 bases lay in between. The CDR3 totals 12 residues.